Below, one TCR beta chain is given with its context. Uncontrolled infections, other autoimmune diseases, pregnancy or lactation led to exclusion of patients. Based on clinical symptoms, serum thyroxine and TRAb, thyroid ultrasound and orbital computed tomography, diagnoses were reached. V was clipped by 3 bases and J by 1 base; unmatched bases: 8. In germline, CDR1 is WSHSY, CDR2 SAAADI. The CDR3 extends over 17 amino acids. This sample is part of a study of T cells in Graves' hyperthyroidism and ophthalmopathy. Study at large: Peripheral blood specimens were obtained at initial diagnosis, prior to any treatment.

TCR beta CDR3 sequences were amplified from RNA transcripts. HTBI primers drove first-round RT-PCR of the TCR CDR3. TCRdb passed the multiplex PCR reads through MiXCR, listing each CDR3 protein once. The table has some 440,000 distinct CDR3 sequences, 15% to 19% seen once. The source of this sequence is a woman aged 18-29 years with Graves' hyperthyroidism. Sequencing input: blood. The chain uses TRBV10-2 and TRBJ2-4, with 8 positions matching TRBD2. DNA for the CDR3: TGCGCCAGCAGTGAAGCCAATAGCGGGATCGCCAAAAACATTCAGTACTTC. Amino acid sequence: CASSEANSGIAKNIQYF.